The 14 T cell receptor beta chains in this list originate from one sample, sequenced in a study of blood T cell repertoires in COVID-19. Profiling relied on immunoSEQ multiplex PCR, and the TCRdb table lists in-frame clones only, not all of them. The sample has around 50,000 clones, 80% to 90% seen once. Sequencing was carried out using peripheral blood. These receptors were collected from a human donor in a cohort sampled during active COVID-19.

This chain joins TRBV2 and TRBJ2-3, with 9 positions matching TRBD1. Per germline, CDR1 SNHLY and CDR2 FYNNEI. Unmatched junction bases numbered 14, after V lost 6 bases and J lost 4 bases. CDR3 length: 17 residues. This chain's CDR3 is CASRNLPGQGNPDTQYF. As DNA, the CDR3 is TGTGCCAGCAGAAACTTGCCGGGACAGGGAAACCCAGATACGCAGTATTTT. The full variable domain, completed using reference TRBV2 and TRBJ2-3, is EPEVTQTPSHQVTQMGQEVILRCVPISNHLYFYWYRQILGQKVEFLVSFYNNEISEKSEIFDDQFSVERPDGSNFTLKIRSTKLEDSAMYFCASRNLPGQGNPDTQYFGPGTRLTVL.

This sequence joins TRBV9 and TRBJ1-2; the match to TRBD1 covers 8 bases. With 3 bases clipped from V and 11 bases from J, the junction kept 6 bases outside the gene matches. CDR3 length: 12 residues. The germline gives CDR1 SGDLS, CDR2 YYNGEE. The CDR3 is CASSANDRGYTF. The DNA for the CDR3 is TGTGCCAGCAGCGCCAATGACAGGGGTTACACCTTC.

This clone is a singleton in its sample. CDR3 protein: CASSYGGTRSGANVLTF. In DNA form, the CDR3 reads TGCGCCAGCAGCTACGGTGGGACTCGCTCTGGGGCCAACGTCCTGACTTTC. The rearrangement uses TRBV5-1 and TRBJ2-6; a weak D match, TRBD2 (6 bases). The CDR3 spans 17 residues. Germline V gives CDR1 SGHRS, CDR2 YFSETQ. Trimming shortened V by 3 bases and J by 0 bases, and 13 bases separated the two germline ends. The full variable domain, its missing parts supplied by reference TRBV5-1 and TRBJ2-6, is KAGVTQTPRYLIKTRGQQVTLSCSPISGHRSVSWYQQTPGQGLQFLFEYFSETQRNKGNFPGRFSGRQFSNSRSEMNVSTLELGDSALYLCASSYGGTRSGANVLTFGAGSRLTVL.

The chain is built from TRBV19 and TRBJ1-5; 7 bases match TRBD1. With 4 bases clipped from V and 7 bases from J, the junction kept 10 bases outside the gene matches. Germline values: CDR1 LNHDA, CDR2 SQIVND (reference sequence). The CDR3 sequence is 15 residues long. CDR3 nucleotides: TGTGCCAGTAGTACGCGACAGGGTCGAGGCCAGCCCCAGCATTTT. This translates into CASSTRQGRGQPQHF. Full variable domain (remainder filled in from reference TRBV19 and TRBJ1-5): DGGITQSPKYLFRKEGQNVTLSCEQNLNHDAMYWYRQDPGQGLRLIYYSQIVNDFQKGDIAEGYSVSREKKESFPLTVTSAQKNPTAFYLCASSTRQGRGQPQHFGDGTRLSIL.

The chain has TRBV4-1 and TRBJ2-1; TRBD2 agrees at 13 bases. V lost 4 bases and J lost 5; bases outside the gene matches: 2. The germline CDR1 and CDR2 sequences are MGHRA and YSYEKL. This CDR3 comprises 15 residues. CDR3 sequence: CASSLGLAGNNEQFF. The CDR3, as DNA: TGCGCCAGCAGCCTGGGACTAGCGGGAAACAATGAGCAGTTCTTC.

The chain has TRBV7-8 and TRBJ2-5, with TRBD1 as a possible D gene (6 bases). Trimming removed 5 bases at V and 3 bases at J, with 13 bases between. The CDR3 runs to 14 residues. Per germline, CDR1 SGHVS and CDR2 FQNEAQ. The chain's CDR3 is CASSASRGKETQYF. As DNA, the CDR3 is TGTGCCAGCAGCGCCAGTAGGGGGAAAGAGACCCAGTACTTC.

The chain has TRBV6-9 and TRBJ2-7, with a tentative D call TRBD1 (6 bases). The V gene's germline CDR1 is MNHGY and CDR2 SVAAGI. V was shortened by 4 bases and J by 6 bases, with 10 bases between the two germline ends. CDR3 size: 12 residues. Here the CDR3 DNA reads TGTGCCAGCAGTTCCCCGGACAGCGAGCAGTACTTC. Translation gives CASSSPDSEQYF.

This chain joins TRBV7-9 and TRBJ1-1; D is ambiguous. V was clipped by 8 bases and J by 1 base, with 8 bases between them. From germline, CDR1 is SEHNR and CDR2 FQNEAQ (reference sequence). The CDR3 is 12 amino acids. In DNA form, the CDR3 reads TGTGCCAGCGTTTCGAGGAACACTGAAGCTTTCTTT. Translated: CASVSRNTEAFF.

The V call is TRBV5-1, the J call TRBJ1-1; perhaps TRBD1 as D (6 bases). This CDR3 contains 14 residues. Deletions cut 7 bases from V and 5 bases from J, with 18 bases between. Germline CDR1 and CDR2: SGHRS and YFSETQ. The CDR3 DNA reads TGCGCCAGCCACAGGGCCCCTGAGAGGACTGAAGCTTTCTTT. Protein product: CASHRAPERTEAFF.

CDR3 nucleotide sequence: TGTGCCAGCAGCTTACATAAGACTAGCGGGGGACAAGAGACCCAGTACTTC. Translation gives CASSLHKTSGGQETQYF. The rearrangement joins TRBV7-2 to TRBJ2-5, with 12 bases lining up with TRBD2. CDR1 SGHTA and CDR2 FQGNSA come from the germline V gene. J lost 2 bases, V lost 2 bases, and 6 bases had no gene match. This CDR3 spans 17 amino acids. Looking up the rest from reference TRBV7-2 and TRBJ2-5 gives the full variable domain: GAGVSQSPSNKVTEKGKDVELRCDPISGHTALYWYRQSLGQGLEFLIYFQGNSAPDKSGLPSDRFSAERTGGSVSTLTIQRTQQEDSAVYLCASSLHKTSGGQETQYFGPGTRLLVL.

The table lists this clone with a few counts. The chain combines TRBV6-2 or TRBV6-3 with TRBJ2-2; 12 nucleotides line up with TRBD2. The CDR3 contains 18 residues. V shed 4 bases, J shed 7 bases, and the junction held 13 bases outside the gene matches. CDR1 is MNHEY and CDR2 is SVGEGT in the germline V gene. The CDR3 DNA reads TGTGCCAGCAGTTTCCCCCACCCTAGCGGGAGGGCCAACGGGGAGCTGTTTTTT. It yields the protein CASSFPHPSGRANGELFF.

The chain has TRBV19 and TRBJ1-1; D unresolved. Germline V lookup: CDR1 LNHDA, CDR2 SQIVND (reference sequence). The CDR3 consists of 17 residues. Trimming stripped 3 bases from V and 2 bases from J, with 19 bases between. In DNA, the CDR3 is TGTGCCAGTAGTATTCGTACAGTCCCACCTATTAACACTGAAGCTTTCTTT. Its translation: CASSIRTVPPINTEAFF.

CDR3 loop: CASSIRDRGYNEQFF. In DNA form, the CDR3 reads TGTGCCAGCAGCATACGGGACAGGGGTTACAATGAGCAGTTCTTC. This rearrangement joins TRBV13 to TRBJ2-1; 10 bases match TRBD1. This CDR3 is built from 15 residues. Germline CDR1 PRHDT, CDR2 FYEKMQ (reference sequence). Unmatched junction bases numbered 5, after V lost 5 bases and J lost 4 bases. The variable domain in full, completed from reference TRBV13 and TRBJ2-1, reads AAGVIQSPRHLIKEKRETATLKCYPIPRHDTVYWYQQGPGQDPQFLISFYEKMQSDKGSIPDRFSAQQFSDYHSELNMSSLELGDSALYFCASSIRDRGYNEQFFGPGTRLTVL.

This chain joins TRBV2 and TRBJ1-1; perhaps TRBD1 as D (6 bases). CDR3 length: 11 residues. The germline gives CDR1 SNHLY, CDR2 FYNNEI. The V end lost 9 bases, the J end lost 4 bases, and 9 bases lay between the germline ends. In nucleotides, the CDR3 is TGTGCCAGAAGACAGGCCACTGAAGCTTTCTTT. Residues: CARRQATEAFF. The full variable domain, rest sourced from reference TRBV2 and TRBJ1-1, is EPEVTQTPSHQVTQMGQEVILRCVPISNHLYFYWYRQILGQKVEFLVSFYNNEISEKSEIFDDQFSVERPDGSNFTLKIRSTKLEDSAMYFCARRQATEAFFGQGTRLTVV.